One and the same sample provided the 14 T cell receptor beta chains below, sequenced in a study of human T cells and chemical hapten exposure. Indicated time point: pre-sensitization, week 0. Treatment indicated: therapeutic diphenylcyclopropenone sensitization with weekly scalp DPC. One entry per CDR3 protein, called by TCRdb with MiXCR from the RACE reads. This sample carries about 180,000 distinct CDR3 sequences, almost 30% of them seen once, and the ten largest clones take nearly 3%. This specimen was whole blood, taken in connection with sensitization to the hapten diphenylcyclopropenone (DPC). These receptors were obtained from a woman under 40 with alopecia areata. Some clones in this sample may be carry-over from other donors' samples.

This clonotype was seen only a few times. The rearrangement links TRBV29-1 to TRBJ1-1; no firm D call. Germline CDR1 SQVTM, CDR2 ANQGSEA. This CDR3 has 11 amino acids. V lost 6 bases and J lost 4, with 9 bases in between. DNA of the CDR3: TGCAGCGTCCGACGGAGCACTGAAGCTTTCTTT. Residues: CSVRRSTEAFF.

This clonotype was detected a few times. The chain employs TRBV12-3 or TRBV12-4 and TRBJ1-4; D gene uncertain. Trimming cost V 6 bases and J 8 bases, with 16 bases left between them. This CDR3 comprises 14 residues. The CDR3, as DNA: TGTGCCAGCAGGTTGGGTACGGCCCCGGAAAAACTGTTTTTT. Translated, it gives CASRLGTAPEKLFF.

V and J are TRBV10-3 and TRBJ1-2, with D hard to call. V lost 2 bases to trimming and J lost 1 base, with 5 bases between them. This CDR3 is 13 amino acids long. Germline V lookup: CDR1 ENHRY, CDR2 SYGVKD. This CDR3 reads CAISEGSNYGYTF. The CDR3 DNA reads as TGTGCCATCAGTGAGGGCAGTAACTATGGCTACACCTTC.

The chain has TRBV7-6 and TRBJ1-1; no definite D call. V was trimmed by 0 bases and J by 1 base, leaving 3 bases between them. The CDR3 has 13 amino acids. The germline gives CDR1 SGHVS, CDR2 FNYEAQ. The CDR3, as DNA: TGTGCCAGCAGCTTAGCAGCGAACACTGAAGCTTTCTTT. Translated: CASSLAANTEAFF.

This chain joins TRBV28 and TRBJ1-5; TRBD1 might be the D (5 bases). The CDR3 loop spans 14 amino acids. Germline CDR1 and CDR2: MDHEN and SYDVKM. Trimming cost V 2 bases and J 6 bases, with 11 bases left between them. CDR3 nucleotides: TGTGCCAGCAGTTTAGATCTAGGGGTTCAGCCCCAGCATTTT. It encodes CASSLDLGVQPQHF.

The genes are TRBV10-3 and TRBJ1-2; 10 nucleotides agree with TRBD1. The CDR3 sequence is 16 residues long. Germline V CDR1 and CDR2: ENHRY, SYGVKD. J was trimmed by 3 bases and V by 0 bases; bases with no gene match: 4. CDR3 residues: CAISESGQGGYYGYTF. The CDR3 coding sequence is TGTGCCATCAGTGAGTCCGGACAGGGGGGATACTATGGCTACACCTTC.

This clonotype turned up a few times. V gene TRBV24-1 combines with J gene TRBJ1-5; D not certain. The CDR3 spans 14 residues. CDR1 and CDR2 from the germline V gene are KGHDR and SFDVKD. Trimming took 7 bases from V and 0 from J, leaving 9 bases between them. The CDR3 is CATSLRDSNQPQHF. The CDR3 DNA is TGTGCCACCAGCCTCCGGGATAGCAATCAGCCCCAGCATTTT.

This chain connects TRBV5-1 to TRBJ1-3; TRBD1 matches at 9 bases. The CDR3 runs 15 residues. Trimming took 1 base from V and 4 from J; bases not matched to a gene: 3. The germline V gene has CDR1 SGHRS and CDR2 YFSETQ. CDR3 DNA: TGCGCCAGCAGCTTGTGGACAGGGGAGGGAAACACCATATATTTT. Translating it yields CASSLWTGEGNTIYF. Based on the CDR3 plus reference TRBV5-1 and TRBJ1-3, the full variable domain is KAGVTQTPRYLIKTRGQQVTLSCSPISGHRSVSWYQQTPGQGLQFLFEYFSETQRNKGNFPGRFSGRQFSNSRSEMNVSTLELGDSALYLCASSLWTGEGNTIYFGEGSWLTVV.

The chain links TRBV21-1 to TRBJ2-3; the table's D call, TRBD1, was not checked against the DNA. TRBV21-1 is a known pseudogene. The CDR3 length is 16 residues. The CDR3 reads CASSKLRRGGTDTQYF. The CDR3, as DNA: TGTGCCAGCAGCAAACTTCGAAGGGGCGGCACAGATACGCAGTATTTT.

The CDR3 reads CSAPLSGTNTDTQYF. CDR3 DNA: TGCAGTGCCCCCCTTAGCGGGACAAACACAGATACGCAGTATTTT. V gene TRBV20-1 combines with J gene TRBJ2-3; 8 bases are shared with TRBD2. This CDR3 spans 15 amino acids. V shed 6 bases and J 2 bases; nucleotides not matched to a gene: 10. Germline V gene sequence: CDR1 DFQATT, CDR2 SNEGSKA (reference sequence).

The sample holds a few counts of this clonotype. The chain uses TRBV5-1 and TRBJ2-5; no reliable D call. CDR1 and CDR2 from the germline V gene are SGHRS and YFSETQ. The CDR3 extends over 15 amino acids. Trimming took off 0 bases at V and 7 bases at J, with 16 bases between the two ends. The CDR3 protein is CASSLAGSYGGTQYF. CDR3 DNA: TGCGCCAGCAGCTTGGCCGGATCTTATGGCGGGACCCAGTACTTC. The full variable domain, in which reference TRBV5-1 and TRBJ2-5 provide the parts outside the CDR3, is KAGVTQTPRYLIKTRGQQVTLSCSPISGHRSVSWYQQTPGQGLQFLFEYFSETQRNKGNFPGRFSGRQFSNSRSEMNVSTLELGDSALYLCASSLAGSYGGTQYFGPGTRLLVL.

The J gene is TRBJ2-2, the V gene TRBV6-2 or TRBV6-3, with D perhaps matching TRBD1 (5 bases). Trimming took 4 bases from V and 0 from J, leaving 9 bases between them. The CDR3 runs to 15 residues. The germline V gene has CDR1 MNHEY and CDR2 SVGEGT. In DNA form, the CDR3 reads TGTGCCAGCAGTTTCATCAGGGCGAACACCGGGGAGCTGTTTTTT. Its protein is CASSFIRANTGELFF.

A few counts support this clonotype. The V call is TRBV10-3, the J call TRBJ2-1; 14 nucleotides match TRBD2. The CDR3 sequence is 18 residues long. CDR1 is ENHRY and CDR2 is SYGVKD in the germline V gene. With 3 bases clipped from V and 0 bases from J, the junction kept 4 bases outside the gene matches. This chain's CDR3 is CAISERTSGRPSYNEQFF. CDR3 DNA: TGTGCCATCAGTGAACGGACTAGCGGGAGGCCCTCCTACAATGAGCAGTTCTTC.

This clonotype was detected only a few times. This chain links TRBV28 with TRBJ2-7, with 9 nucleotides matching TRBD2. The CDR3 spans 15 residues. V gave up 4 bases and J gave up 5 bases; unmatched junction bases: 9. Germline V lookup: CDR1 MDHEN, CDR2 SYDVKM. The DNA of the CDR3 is TGTGCCAGCAGTTCCTTAGCGGGGGTAGTTGACGAGCAGTACTTC. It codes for CASSSLAGVVDEQYF.